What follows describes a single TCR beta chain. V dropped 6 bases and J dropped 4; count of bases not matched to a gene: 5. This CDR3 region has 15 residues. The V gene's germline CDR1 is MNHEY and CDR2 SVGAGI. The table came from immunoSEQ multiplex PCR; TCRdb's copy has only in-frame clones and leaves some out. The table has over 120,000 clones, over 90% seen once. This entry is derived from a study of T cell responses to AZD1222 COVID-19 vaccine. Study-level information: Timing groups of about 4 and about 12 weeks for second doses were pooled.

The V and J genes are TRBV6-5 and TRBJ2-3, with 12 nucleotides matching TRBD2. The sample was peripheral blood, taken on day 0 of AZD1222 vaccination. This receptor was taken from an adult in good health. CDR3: CASSRLAGEADTQYF. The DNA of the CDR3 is TGTGCCAGCAGCCGACTAGCGGGAGAGGCAGATACGCAGTATTTT.